Sequencing of this TCR beta chain was carried out in a study of blood T cells in healthy people across ages. The overall study: T cells yielded about one barcoded beta molecule per two cells through template switching.

This clonotype has a handful of counts. A second PCR, run for roughly 7 to 12 cycles, used a sample-barcoded 5' primer plus a J-beta primer mix. TCRdb used MiXCR to reprocess the 5' RACE reads, holding one entry per CDR3 protein. The sample records approximately 490,000 distinct CDR3 sequences, 20% to 30% being singletons. These data were also filed under a second study, of T cells of mothers and their children.

The sample comprised blood. The source of this sequence is a boy aged 5 to 17 in good health.

CDR3 sequence (DNA): TGTGCCAGCAGCTTTGGACCGGGACAGGGCTACGAGCAGTACTTC. Residues: CASSFGPGQGYEQYF. This rearrangement joins TRBV7-2 to TRBJ2-1; 9 nucleotides line up with TRBD1. The DNA end is a closer match to TRBJ2-7, so the J assignment may be wrong. The CDR3 extends over 15 amino acids. Per the germline V gene, CDR1 is SGHTA and CDR2 is FQGNSA.